The rows below give T cell receptor beta chains drawn from one sample of a study of T cells after yellow fever vaccination. TCRdb called the 5' RACE reads again in MiXCR, with one record for every CDR3 protein. In the table there are roughly 180,000 distinct CDR3 sequences, about 6% of which are singletons. The starting material was CD4+ T cells sorted from PBMCs, obtained on the day of the first yellow fever vaccination. These receptors originate from a man aged 18 to 30 who received the YFV17D yellow fever vaccine. Both conserved end residues are part of each CDR3. D genes are given only for firm matches. Rows may omit the clone size; those that give it use once, few, many or a size class.

>NA|TRBV4-3|few|TRBJ1-4
CASSQGQATNEKLFF
TGCGCCAGCAGCCAAGGACAGGCAACTAATGAAAAACTGTTTTTT
>NA|TRBV2|NA|TRBJ2-3
CASSEAGAASTDTQYF
TGTGCCAGCAGTGAGGCGGGGGCTGCTAGCACAGATACGCAGTATTTT
>NA|TRBV7-2|few|TRBJ1-5
CASSLAMQSNQPQHF
TGTGCCAGCAGCTTAGCTATGCAGAGCAATCAGCCCCAGCATTTT
>NA|TRBV20-1|many|TRBJ1-4
CSAPQMGGVNEKLFF
TGCAGTGCACCTCAGATGGGGGGCGTTAATGAAAAACTGTTTTTT
>NA|TRBV4-1|NA|TRBJ1-3
CASSHMTDISGNTIYF
TGCGCCAGCAGCCACATGACGGATATCTCTGGAAACACCATATATTTT
>NA|TRBV7-3|many|TRBJ2-3
CASSYVDWDTQYF
TGTGCCAGCAGCTACGTTGACTGGGATACGCAGTATTTT
>NA|TRBV19|NA|TRBJ2-2
CASSRQIRTNTGELFF
TGTGCCAGTAGTAGACAGATCCGCACGAACACCGGGGAGCTGTTTTTT
>NA|TRBV5-1|NA|TRBJ2-3
CASSLSVKVPDTQYF
TGCGCCAGCAGCTTGAGCGTGAAAGTCCCAGATACGCAGTATTTT
>NA|TRBV6-2/TRBV6-3|few|TRBJ1-5
CASSFNTARPQHF
TGTGCCAGCAGTTTCAATACAGCTCGGCCCCAGCATTTT
>NA|TRBV7-8|few|TRBJ2-5
CASFKGLQETQYF
TGTGCCAGCTTTAAAGGTCTGCAAGAGACCCAGTACTTC
>NA|TRBV20-1|many|TRBJ1-4
CSAPTGIREKLFF
TGCAGTGCTCCTACAGGGATACGGGAAAAACTGTTTTTT
>TRBD2|TRBV7-3|NA|TRBJ2-1
CASSLSTSGTNEQFF
TGTGCCAGCAGCTTAAGTACTAGCGGAACGAATGAGCAGTTCTTC
>NA|TRBV5-5|NA|TRBJ2-1
CASGRAGLADEQFF
TGTGCCAGCGGGCGGGCGGGGCTGGCCGATGAGCAGTTCTTC
>TRBD1|TRBV12-3/TRBV12-4|NA|TRBJ2-3
CASSLRGPSTDTQYF
TGTGCCAGCAGTTTAAGGGGGCCTAGCACAGATACGCAGTATTTT
>TRBD2|TRBV3-1|many|TRBJ2-7
CASSETSGGSSEQYF
TGTGCCAGCAGCGAAACTAGCGGGGGTAGTTCCGAGCAGTACTTC
>TRBD2|TRBV7-2|many|TRBJ2-3
CASSLSGGTDTQYF
TGTGCCAGCAGCTTAAGCGGGGGCACAGATACGCAGTATTTT
>TRBD2|TRBV4-3|NA|TRBJ2-5
CASSHNGGGETQYF
TGCGCCAGCAGCCACAATGGGGGGGGGGAGACCCAGTACTTC
>TRBD1|TRBV20-1|many|TRBJ1-1
CSAGKQGGTEAFF
TGCAGTGCAGGGAAACAGGGGGGAACTGAAGCTTTCTTT
>TRBD1|TRBV4-2|many|TRBJ1-2
CASSPGPTGGTGYTF
TGTGCCAGCAGCCCTGGACCTACAGGGGGCACTGGCTACACCTTC
>TRBD2|TRBV12-3/TRBV12-4|many|TRBJ2-1
CASTLGGGGRDEQFF
TGTGCCAGCACCCTAGGCGGCGGGGGTAGAGATGAGCAGTTCTTC
>NA|TRBV5-1|many|TRBJ2-1
CASSWGAGGNEQFF
TGCGCCAGCAGCTGGGGGGCAGGGGGGAATGAGCAGTTCTTC
>NA|TRBV6-2/TRBV6-3|few|TRBJ2-4
CASSAQASIAKNIQYF
TGTGCCAGCAGTGCCCAGGCCTCTATAGCCAAAAACATTCAGTACTTC
>NA|TRBV5-6|many|TRBJ2-2
CASSSYRLANTGELFF
TGTGCCAGCAGCTCCTACAGGCTCGCGAACACCGGGGAGCTGTTTTTT
>NA|TRBV20-1|NA|TRBJ2-1
CSASVSLVCDEQFF
TGCAGTGCTAGTGTAAGTCTAGTCTGCGATGAGCAGTTCTTC
>NA|TRBV2|NA|TRBJ2-2
CASSAGTMAGELFF
TGTGCCAGCAGTGCCGGGACAATGGCCGGGGAGCTGTTTTTT
>TRBD1|TRBV12-3/TRBV12-4|many|TRBJ1-6
CASSGRQGKNSPLHF
TGTGCCAGCAGTGGTAGACAGGGAAAGAATTCACCCCTCCACTTT
>NA|TRBV7-9|few|TRBJ2-1
CASSLEGPPFF
TGTGCCAGCAGCTTAGAAGGACCTCCGTTCTTC
>NA|TRBV12-3/TRBV12-4|many|TRBJ2-1
CASSPLIGAYNEQFF
TGTGCCAGCAGCCCCCTGATCGGGGCCTACAATGAGCAGTTCTTC
>TRBD1|TRBV5-1|many|TRBJ2-7
CASRPTGGEVNSQYF
TGCGCCAGCAGGCCTACAGGGGGCGAGGTAAATTCGCAGTACTTC
>TRBD1|TRBV9|many|TRBJ2-7
CASSSGQGGYYEQYF
TGTGCCAGCAGCTCCGGACAGGGAGGCTACTACGAGCAGTACTTC
>NA|TRBV6-1|few|TRBJ2-3
CASSLPPRSAELDTQYF
TGTGCCAGCAGCCTTCCCCCTAGGTCGGCCGAACTAGATACGCAGTATTTT
>TRBD2|TRBV5-5|NA|TRBJ2-1
CASSLAASGGAAYNEQFF
TGTGCCAGCAGCTTGGCGGCTAGCGGGGGGGCCGCCTACAATGAGCAGTTCTTC
>TRBD2|TRBV10-3|few|TRBJ2-5
CAISHSGAGGQETQYF
TGTGCCATCAGTCACTCCGGGGCGGGGGGCCAAGAGACCCAGTACTTC
>NA|TRBV5-4|few|TRBJ1-1
CASSLVAPRSNTEAFF
TGTGCCAGCAGCTTGGTGGCCCCACGATCGAACACTGAAGCTTTCTTT